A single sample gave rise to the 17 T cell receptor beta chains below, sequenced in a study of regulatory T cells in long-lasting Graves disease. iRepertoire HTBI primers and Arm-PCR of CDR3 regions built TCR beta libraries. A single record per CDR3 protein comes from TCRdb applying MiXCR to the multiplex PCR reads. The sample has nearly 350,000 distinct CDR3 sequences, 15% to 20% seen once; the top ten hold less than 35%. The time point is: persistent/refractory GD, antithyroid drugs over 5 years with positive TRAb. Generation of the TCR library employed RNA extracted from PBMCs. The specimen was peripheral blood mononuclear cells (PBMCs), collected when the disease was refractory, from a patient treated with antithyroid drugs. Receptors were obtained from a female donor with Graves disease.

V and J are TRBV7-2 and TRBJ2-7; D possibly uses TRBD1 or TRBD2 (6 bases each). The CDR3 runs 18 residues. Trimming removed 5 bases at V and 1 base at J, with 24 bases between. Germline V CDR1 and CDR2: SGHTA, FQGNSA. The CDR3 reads CASSRLVGTRGLSYEQYF. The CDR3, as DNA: TGTGCCAGCAGCCGCCTCGTGGGGACTCGGGGGCTGTCCTACGAGCAGTACTTC.

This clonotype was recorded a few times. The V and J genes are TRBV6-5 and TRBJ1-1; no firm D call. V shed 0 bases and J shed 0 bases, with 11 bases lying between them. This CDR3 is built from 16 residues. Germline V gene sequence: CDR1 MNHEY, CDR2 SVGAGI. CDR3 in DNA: TGTGCCAGCAGTTACTCACTGAATGAGATGAACACTGAAGCTTTCTTT. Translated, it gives CASSYSLNEMNTEAFF.

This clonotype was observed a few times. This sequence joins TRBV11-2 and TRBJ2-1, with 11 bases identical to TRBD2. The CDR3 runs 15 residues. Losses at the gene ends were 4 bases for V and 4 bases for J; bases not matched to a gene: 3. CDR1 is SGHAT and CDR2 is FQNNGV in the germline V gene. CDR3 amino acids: CASSWTSGPYNEQFF. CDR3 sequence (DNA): TGTGCCAGCAGCTGGACTAGCGGGCCGTACAATGAGCAGTTCTTC. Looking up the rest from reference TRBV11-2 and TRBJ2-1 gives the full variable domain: EAGVAQSPRYKIIEKRQSVAFWCNPISGHATLYWYQQILGQGPKLLIQFQNNGVVDDSQLPKDRFSAERLKGVDSTLKIQPAKLEDSAVYLCASSWTSGPYNEQFFGPGTRLTVL.

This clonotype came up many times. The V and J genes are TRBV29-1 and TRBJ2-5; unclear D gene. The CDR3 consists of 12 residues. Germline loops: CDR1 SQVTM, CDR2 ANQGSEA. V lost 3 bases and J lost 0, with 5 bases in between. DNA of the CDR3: TGCAGCGTTGAGGCCAACCAAGAGACCCAGTACTTC. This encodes CSVEANQETQYF.

The CDR3 DNA sequence: TGCGCCAGCACCCCAAGCCGGGACAGCTATGGCTACACCTTC. Residues: CASTPSRDSYGYTF. The genes are TRBV4-3 and TRBJ1-2; TRBD1 agrees at 7 bases. The germline gives CDR1 LGHNA, CDR2 YSLEER. The trim removed 7 bases at V and 4 bases at J, leaving 9 bases unmatched. CDR3 length: 14 amino acids.

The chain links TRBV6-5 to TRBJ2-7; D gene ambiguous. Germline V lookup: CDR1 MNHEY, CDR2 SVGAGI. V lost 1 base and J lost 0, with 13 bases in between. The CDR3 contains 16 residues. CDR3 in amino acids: CASSYYFSSASYEQYF. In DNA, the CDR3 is TGTGCCAGCAGTTACTATTTTTCGTCAGCCTCCTACGAGCAGTACTTC.

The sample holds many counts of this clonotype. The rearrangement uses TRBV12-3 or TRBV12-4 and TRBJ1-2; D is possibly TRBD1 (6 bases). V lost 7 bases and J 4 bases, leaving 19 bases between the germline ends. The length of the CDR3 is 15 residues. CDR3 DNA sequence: TGTGCCAGCACCACTCCCGACAGGCCGACCTATGGCTACACCTTC. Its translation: CASTTPDRPTYGYTF.

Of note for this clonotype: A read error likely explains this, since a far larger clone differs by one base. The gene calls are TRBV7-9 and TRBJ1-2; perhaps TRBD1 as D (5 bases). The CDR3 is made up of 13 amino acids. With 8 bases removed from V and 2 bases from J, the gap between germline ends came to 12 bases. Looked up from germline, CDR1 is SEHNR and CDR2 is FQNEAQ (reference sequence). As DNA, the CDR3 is TGTGCCAGCGGCCCGGGACGGAACTATGGCTACACCTTC. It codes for CASGPGRNYGYTF.

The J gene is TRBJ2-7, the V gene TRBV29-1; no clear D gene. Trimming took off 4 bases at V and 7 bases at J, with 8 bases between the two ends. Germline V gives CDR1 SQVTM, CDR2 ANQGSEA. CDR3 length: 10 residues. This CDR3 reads CSVAAGEQYF. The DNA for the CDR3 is TGCAGCGTTGCGGCCGGGGAGCAGTACTTC.

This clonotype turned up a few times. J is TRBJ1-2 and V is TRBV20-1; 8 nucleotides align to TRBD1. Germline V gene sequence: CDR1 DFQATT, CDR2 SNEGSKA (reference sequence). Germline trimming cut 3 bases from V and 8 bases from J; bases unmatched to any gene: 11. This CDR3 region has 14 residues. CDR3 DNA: TGCAGTGCTAGTGGGGGACAGGCAGGGAAGGGCTACACCTTC. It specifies CSASGGQAGKGYTF.

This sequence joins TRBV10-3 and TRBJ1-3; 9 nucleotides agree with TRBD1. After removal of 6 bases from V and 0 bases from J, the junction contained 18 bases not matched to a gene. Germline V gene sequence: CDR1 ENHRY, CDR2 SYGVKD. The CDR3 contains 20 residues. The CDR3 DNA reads TGTGCCATCAGGGGACGGACAGGGGCTAACACCAGAAGCTCTGGAAACACCATATATTTT. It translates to CAIRGRTGANTRSSGNTIYF.

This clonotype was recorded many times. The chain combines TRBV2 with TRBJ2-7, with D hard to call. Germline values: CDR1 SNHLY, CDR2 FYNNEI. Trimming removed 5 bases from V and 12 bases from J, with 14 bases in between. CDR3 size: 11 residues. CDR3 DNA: TGTGCCAGCAGTTCGTTTATAAATTGGTACTTC. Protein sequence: CASSSFINWYF. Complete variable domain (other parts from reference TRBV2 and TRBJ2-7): EPEVTQTPSHQVTQMGQEVILRCVPISNHLYFYWYRQILGQKVEFLVSFYNNEISEKSEIFDDQFSVERPDGSNFTLKIRSTKLEDSAMYFCASSSFINWYFGPGTRLTVT.

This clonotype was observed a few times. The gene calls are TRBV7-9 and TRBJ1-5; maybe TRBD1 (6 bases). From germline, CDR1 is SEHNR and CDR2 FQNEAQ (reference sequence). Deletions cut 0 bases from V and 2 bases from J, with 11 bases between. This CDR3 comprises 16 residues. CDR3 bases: TGTGCCAGCAGCTTAGCGGGCGGGGGCGGCAATCAGCCCCAGCATTTT. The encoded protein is CASSLAGGGGNQPQHF.

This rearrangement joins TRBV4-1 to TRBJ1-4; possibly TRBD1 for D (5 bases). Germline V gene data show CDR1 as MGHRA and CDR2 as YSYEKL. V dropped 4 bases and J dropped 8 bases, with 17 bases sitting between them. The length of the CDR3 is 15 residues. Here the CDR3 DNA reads TGCGCCAGCAGCCTCTCCGTTGGGGCCGGCGAAAAACTGTTTTTT. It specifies CASSLSVGAGEKLFF.

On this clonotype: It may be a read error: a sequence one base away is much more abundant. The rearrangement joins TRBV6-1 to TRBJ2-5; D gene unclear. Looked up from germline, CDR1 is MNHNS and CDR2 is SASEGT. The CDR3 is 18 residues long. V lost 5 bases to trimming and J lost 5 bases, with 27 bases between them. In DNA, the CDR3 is TGTGCCAGCAGTCACGGCCTCTTCGGCGGAACCTGGGGTGAGACCCAGTACTTC. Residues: CASSHGLFGGTWGETQYF.

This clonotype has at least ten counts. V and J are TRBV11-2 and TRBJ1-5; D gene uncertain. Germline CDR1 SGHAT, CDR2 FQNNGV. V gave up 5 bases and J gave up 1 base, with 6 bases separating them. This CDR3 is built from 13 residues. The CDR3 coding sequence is TGTGCCAGCAGCCCCGAGAGCAATCAGCCCCAGCATTTT. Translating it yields CASSPESNQPQHF.

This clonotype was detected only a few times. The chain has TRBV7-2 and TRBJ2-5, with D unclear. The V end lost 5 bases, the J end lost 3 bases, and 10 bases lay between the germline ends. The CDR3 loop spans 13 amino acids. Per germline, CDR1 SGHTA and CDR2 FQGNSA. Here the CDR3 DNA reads TGTGCCAGCAGCCTTTGGGAAAAAGAGACCCAGTACTTC. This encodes CASSLWEKETQYF.